This record looks at one T cell receptor beta chain sequence and its context. Residents of about two dozen US areas, aged about 18 to 89 years, made up the participants. These data come from a study of blood T cell repertoires in COVID-19. The germline V and J ends were trimmed by 5 bases and 0 bases, with 11 bases remaining between them. This CDR3 spans 15 amino acids. Germline V CDR1 and CDR2: MNHNY, SVGAGI (reference sequence). TCRdb's copy holds only in-frame clones and misses some; the assay was immunoSEQ multiplex PCR. This repertoire shows fewer than 350,000 clones, 85% found once; its top ten account for around 1.8%.

The chain is built from TRBV6-6 and TRBJ1-3; tentative D call: TRBD1 (5 bases). The sequenced sample consisted of PBMCs or T cells enriched from blood (not recorded which). The origin of this receptor is a woman aged 25 to 39 who had been exposed to COVID-19. CDR3 coding DNA: TGTGCCAGCAGTCCAGGACACCTCTCTGGAAACACCATATATTTT. This translates into CASSPGHLSGNTIYF.